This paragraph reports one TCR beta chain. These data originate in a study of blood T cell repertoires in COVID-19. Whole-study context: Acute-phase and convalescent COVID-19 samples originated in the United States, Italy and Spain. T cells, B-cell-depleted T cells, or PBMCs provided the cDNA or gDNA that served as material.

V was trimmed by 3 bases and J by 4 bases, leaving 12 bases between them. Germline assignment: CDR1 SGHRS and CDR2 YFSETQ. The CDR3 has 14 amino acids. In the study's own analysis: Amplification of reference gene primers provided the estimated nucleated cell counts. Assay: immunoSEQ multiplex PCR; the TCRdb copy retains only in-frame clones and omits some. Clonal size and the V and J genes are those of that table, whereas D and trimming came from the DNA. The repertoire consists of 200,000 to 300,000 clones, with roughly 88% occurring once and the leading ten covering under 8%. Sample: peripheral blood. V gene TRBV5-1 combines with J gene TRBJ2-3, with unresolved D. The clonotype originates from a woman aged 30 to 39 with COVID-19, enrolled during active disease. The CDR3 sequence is CASSSPESADTQYF. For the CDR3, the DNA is TGCGCCAGCAGCTCACCGGAGAGCGCAGATACGCAGTATTTT.